These 5 T cell receptor beta chains were sequenced from one sample in a study of T cells in localized non-small cell lung cancer. The table came from immunoSEQ multiplex PCR; TCRdb's copy has only in-frame clones and leaves some out. The sample includes 45,000 or so clones, roughly nine tenths of them seen just once. The specimen comprised PBMCs, sampled before any cancer treatment. The receptors originated from a woman aged 35-75 years with stage II lung adenocarcinoma.

J is TRBJ2-1 and V is TRBV6-6; D might be TRBD2 (5 bases). Trimming shortened V by 4 bases and J by 2 bases, and 15 bases separated the two germline ends. CDR3 length: 16 amino acids. Germline CDR1 MNHNY, CDR2 SVGAGI (reference sequence). CDR3 sequence (DNA): TGTGCCAGCAGTTCGCCTCGGGATGCCGCCTACAATGAGCAGTTCTTC. It encodes CASSSPRDAAYNEQFF.

This chain joins TRBV6-6 and TRBJ1-2; a weak D match, TRBD1 (6 bases). The CDR3 spans 13 residues. Trimming removed 6 bases from V and 2 bases from J, with 10 bases in between. Germline V lookup: CDR1 MNHNY, CDR2 SVGAGI (reference sequence). The CDR3 sequence is CASSPGANYGYTF. In DNA form, the CDR3 reads TGTGCCAGCAGCCCGGGGGCCAACTATGGCTACACCTTC.

This clone was seen only once. The chain recombines TRBV7-6 with TRBJ1-5, with TRBD1 matching 7 bases. Germline V gives CDR1 SGHVS, CDR2 FNYEAQ. CDR3 length: 15 amino acids. Unmatched junction bases numbered 9, after V lost 6 bases and J lost 4 bases. For the CDR3, the DNA is TGTGCCAGCAGGCGACAGGGCTTAAGGAATCAGCCCCAGCATTTT. It translates to CASRRQGLRNQPQHF.

The rearrangement uses TRBV29-1 and TRBJ2-7; D might be TRBD1 (6 bases). Germline CDR1 SQVTM, CDR2 ANQGSEA. Trimming cost V 7 bases and J 7 bases, with 23 bases left between them. This CDR3 is 14 amino acids long. The CDR3 DNA follows: TGCAGCGCCTATGTTCAGGGGTTGGTTAGGGAGCAGTACTTC. This gives the protein CSAYVQGLVREQYF.

The V call is TRBV10-3, the J call TRBJ1-2, with 7 bases fitting TRBD1. The CDR3 extends over 14 amino acids. J gave up 4 bases and V 3 bases, and 5 bases lay outside the gene matches. Per the germline V gene, CDR1 is ENHRY and CDR2 is SYGVKD. The CDR3 sequence is CAISEGTDFYGYTF. CDR3 in DNA: TGTGCCATCAGTGAAGGGACAGACTTCTATGGCTACACCTTC.